The T cell receptor beta chain under discussion was sequenced for a study of T cell changes during pregnancy in multiple sclerosis. CDR1 KGHSH and CDR2 LQKENI come from the germline V gene. V lost 3 bases to trimming and J lost 4 bases; unmatched junction nucleotides: 5. This CDR3 is built from 15 residues. This table comes from immunoSEQ multiplex PCR, and its TCRdb copy is limited to in-frame clones, with some not included. Of approximately 50,000 clones in the sample, 90% were seen once. The receptor's source is a female donor in good health, enrolled as a control in a pregnancy study. Material: peripheral blood, obtained in the third trimester of pregnancy. J is TRBJ2-5 and V is TRBV18; 10 bases align to TRBD2. The CDR3 sequence is CASSPASGSLETQYF. Here the CDR3 DNA reads TGTGCCAGCTCACCGGCTAGCGGGAGTTTAGAGACCCAGTACTTC.